These 4 T cell receptor beta chains came from one sample sequenced in a study of shared T cell receptors in the human thymus. The protocol was immunoSEQ multiplex PCR, while the TCRdb copy is restricted to in-frame clones and leaves out a portion. This sample has some 660,000 clones, with approximately 87% found just once. These data were also filed under a second study, of human thymus T cells.

The specimen was thymocytes. The receptors derive from a boy less than two years old with a congenital heart defect.

On this clone itself: The junction shows a germline mismatch at one end, possibly a read error. J is TRBJ2-7 and V is TRBV5-4, with TRBD2 identical over 15 bases. This CDR3 region has 14 residues. From germline, CDR1 is SGHNT and CDR2 YYREEE (reference sequence). The CDR3 DNA is TGTGCCAGCAGCTTGGCGGGGACTAGCGGGGGGACAGACTTC. Translated: CASSLAGTSGGTDF.

The chain carries TRBV4-3 and TRBJ1-3; no firm D call. Germline lookup yields CDR1 LGHNA and CDR2 YSLEER. This CDR3 region has 17 residues. V was clipped by 1 base and J by 0 bases, with 13 bases between them. This CDR3 is CASSQGTELLSGNTIYF. CDR3 bases: TGCGCCAGCAGCCAAGGAACAGAGCTGCTCTCTGGAAACACCATATATTTT.

The rearrangement links TRBV4-1 to TRBJ2-7; TRBD1 agrees at 8 bases. Germline values: CDR1 MGHRA, CDR2 YSYEKL. The CDR3 runs 18 residues. With V trimmed by 0 bases and J by 2 bases, 12 bases remained unmatched. The CDR3 region has the DNA TGCGCCAGCAGCCAAGATTTGTTTCCGGGACAGGTAACCTACGAGCAGTACTTC. Translating it yields CASSQDLFPGQVTYEQYF.

This chain joins TRBV5-1 and TRBJ2-5, with D unclear. The CDR3 runs to 15 residues. Germline V CDR1 and CDR2: SGHRS, YFSETQ. V lost 2 bases, J lost 2 bases, and 13 bases lay in between. This CDR3 reads CASSFTRFLQETQYF. As DNA, the CDR3 is TGCGCCAGCAGCTTTACCCGCTTCCTACAAGAGACCCAGTACTTC.